This T cell receptor (beta chain) was captured in a study of a mutant IDH1 vaccine in newly diagnosed glioma (TCRdb year 2021). Background on the whole study: The 30 to 40 treated patients were approximately 62% male and 37.5% female, with a mean age of approximately 40 years. Before enrollment, most patients had been given radiochemotherapy with temozolomide as standard therapy, while the rest had received either radiotherapy alone or temozolomide alone. For exploratory analyses, longitudinal TCRB deep sequencing was carried out in around 26 treated patients wherever samples were available. Six visits were used for peripheral blood collection: V03 (baseline), V05, V07, V10, V12 and V13. Points the paper makes about the study in general: It was noted by the authors that analyses of patient blood samples could not be reproduced owing to sample limitations. Immune responses induced by the vaccine were seen in over 90% of patients across multiple MHC alleles. Changes in the top peripheral T cell clonotypes picked up by TCRB sequencing did not appear to be linked to pseudoprogression. Availability determined which PBMC samples were chosen for TCRB deep sequencing.

The junction carries 10 bases between V and J, which are trimmed by 5 bases and 2 bases respectively. Inclusive of the bounding cysteine and phenylalanine, the CDR3 is 15 residues long. Just CDR3 DNA is preserved here, 45 bases in frame from base 1. CDR1 and CDR2 are drawn from the germline V gene: SGHTA, FQGNSA. About this clone itself: Its binding antigen is unknown. No much larger clonotype is one base removed from it; base qualities were not supplied.

The time point label, read with the paper, signifies: baseline, week 1 (first vaccination visit). The treatment or condition label for this specimen denotes: pre-vaccination baseline after standard-of-care therapy. Newly diagnosed WHO grade 3 or 4 IDH1-mutant astrocytomas showing loss of nuclear ATRX were present in the donors. The samples were drawn from NOA16, a multicentre, single-arm, open-label phase I trial in Germany that tested a mutant IDH1 peptide vaccine in humans for the first time. Blood drawn at visit V03 was used as the baseline sample for immunogenicity testing. The DNeasy Blood and Tissue Kit was used to extract genomic DNA from EDTA blood for TCRB sequencing. Libraries were constructed by the immunoSEQ multiplex PCR assay. Following the manufacturer's protocol, the hsTCRB Kit was used to amplify rearranged TCR beta chain sequences. TCRB libraries were sequenced on an Illumina MiSeq. Regarding the original processing steps: Demultiplexing, trimming and gene mapping were performed with the kit vendor's proprietary platform. TCRdb re-hosts the immuneACCESS table, in-frame sequences only. Its copies lack some clones; in the studies checked, an unresolved V gene accounts for under half of them, and the cause for the rest is not known. D and trimming were read from the DNA, whereas the V and J calls and clone size are those reported in that table. The sample table records about 98,000 clones; 70% to 90% of these occur just once. The ten largest clones take up less than 0.65% of the sample.

The sequences come from PBMCs, collected from a glioma patient treated with radiotherapy, temozolomide or both. The sequence joins TRBV7-2 to TRBJ2-6; the D gene is perhaps TRBD1, from 6 matching bases. This receptor was identified in a woman aged 45-60 years with glioma. In nucleotide form, the sequence is TGTGCCAGCAGCCCCCCAGGGGCTGGGGCCAACGTCCTGACTTTC. Translated, this is CASSPPGAGANVLTF.